Presented here are 6 T cell receptor beta chains from one specimen sequenced in a study of breast tumors, draining lymph nodes, adjacent tissues. TCRdb re-analysed the multiplex PCR reads in MiXCR, keeping a single row per CDR3 protein. This table has 140,000 to 150,000 distinct CDR3 sequences, about 30% appearing once. The lymph nodes were axillary draining lymph nodes from breast cancer patients. Sequencing was performed on axillary lymph node tissue. These receptors all come from a female donor with breast cancer. Some clones in this sample may be carry-over from other donors' samples.

This clonotype was counted at least ten times. CDR3 sequence reads: CASSFLNPYEQYV. The CDR3 nucleotides read TGTGCCAGCAGTTTCTTAAACCCCTACGAGCAGTACGTC. This chain joins TRBV12-3 or TRBV12-4 and TRBJ2-7; no definite D call. The CDR3 runs to 13 residues. The germline V and J ends were trimmed by 3 bases and 2 bases, with 8 bases remaining between them.

This clonotype was seen ten or more times. V and J are TRBV20-1 and TRBJ2-7; possible D gene TRBD1, 6 bases. The CDR3 contains 13 residues. With 3 bases removed from V and 0 bases from J, the gap between germline ends came to 9 bases. Germline V CDR1 and CDR2: DFQATT, SNEGSKA (reference sequence). CDR3 sequence reads: CSARTTGSYEQYF. Written as DNA, the CDR3 is TGCAGTGCTAGGACGACAGGCTCCTACGAGCAGTACTTC.

The table lists this clonotype with many counts. The chain recombines TRBV5-6 with TRBJ2-7; no reliable D call. CDR1 and CDR2 from the germline V gene are SGHDT and YYEEEE. This CDR3 region has 13 residues. Trimming pared 2 bases from V and 2 bases from J, leaving 8 bases between. The CDR3 bases are TGTGCCAGCAGCTTATCCCTAGCCTACGAGCAGTACTTC. The encoded protein is CASSLSLAYEQYF. The variable domain in full, completed from reference TRBV5-6 and TRBJ2-7, reads DAGVTQSPTHLIKTRGQQVTLRCSPKSGHDTVSWYQQALGQGPQFIFQYYEEEERQRGNFPDRFSGHQFPNYSSELNVNALLLGDSALYLCASSLSLAYEQYFGPGTRLTVT.

This clonotype has a count of ten or more. The chain joins TRBV7-9 to TRBJ2-7, with TRBD1 matching 11 bases. CDR1 and CDR2 from the germline V gene are SEHNR and FQNEAQ (reference sequence). V was pared by 8 bases and J by 0 bases, with 12 bases of the junction left unmatched. The CDR3 runs 17 residues. CDR3 sequence: CASSRGGGTGGSYEQYF. CDR3 DNA: TGTGCCAGCTCTAGGGGGGGGGGGACAGGGGGCTCCTACGAGCAGTACTTC.

This clonotype was counted ten times or more. The chain combines TRBV2 with TRBJ2-7, with a tentative D call TRBD2 (5 bases). In germline, CDR1 is SNHLY, CDR2 FYNNEI. This CDR3 comprises 13 residues. Trimming took 6 bases from V and 3 from J, leaving 12 bases between them. In DNA form, the CDR3 reads TGTGCCAGCAGGGCCGGGATAGACTACGAGCAGTACGTC. This gives the protein CASRAGIDYEQYV.

For this clonotype: A read error may explain this, as a much larger clone is one base away. The V call is TRBV11-3, the J call TRBJ2-2; D tentatively fits TRBD1 or TRBD2 (6 bases each). CDR1 SGHNT and CDR2 YENEEA come from the germline V gene. This CDR3 spans 15 amino acids. Trimming pared 4 bases from V and 4 bases from J, leaving 13 bases between. The CDR3 DNA sequence: TGTGCCAGCAGCTCGGCGGGGACAACCACCGGGGAGCTGTTTTTT. This gives the protein CASSSAGTTTGELFF.